This is a list of T cell receptor beta chains from one sample in a study of blood T cell repertoires in COVID-19. Assay: immunoSEQ multiplex PCR; the TCRdb copy retains only in-frame clones and omits some. The sample yields tens of thousands of clones, roughly 85% seen once. The sequenced material came from peripheral blood. The receptors stem from an elderly man with active COVID-19. The CDR3 runs from the conserved cysteine through the conserved F or W. A D gene is named only where the DNA matches it firmly. Part of the rows lack a size; the others show once, few, many or a class for expanded clones.

CDR3 length | D gene | J gene | V gene | clone size | CDR3 protein | CDR3 DNA
16 | - | TRBJ1-1 | TRBV21-1 | - | CASSRRTGVIYTEAFF | TGTGCCAGCAGCAGACGGACAGGGGTGATCTACACTGAAGCTTTCTTT
15 | - | TRBJ2-5 | TRBV25-1 | once | CASSEGGGRQETQYF | TGTGCCAGCAGTGAGGGAGGAGGGCGTCAAGAGACCCAGTACTTC
16 | TRBD1 | TRBJ2-3 | TRBV5-4 | - | CASSLDRGPSTDTQYF | TGTGCCAGCAGCTTGGACAGGGGCCCAAGCACAGATACGCAGTATTTT
16 | TRBD2 | TRBJ2-1 | TRBV29-1 | once | CSVEPLAGGGYNEQFF | TGCAGCGTGGAACCCCTAGCGGGGGGCGGCTACAATGAGCAGTTCTTC
14 | - | TRBJ2-5 | TRBV7-2 | medium-sized | CASSLRGSQETQYF | TGTGCCAGCAGCTTAAGGGGGTCCCAAGAGACCCAGTACTTC
13 | - | TRBJ1-1 | TRBV11-2 | - | CASSSGVPVLAFF | TGTGCCAGCAGTAGCGGGGTCCCTGTCTTAGCTTTCTTT
13 | - | TRBJ2-2 | TRBV27 | medium-sized | CASSTHGTGELFF | TGTGCCAGCAGCACCCACGGCACCGGGGAGCTGTTTTTT
15 | TRBD1 | TRBJ1-5 | TRBV3-1/TRBV3-2 | - | CASSHSDRGLQPQHF | TGTGCCAGCAGCCATAGCGACAGGGGGCTTCAGCCCCAGCATTTT
14 | - | TRBJ2-1 | TRBV5-5 | - | CASSLANRRNEQFF | TGTGCCAGCAGCTTGGCCAACAGAAGAAATGAGCAGTTCTTC
11 | - | TRBJ2-7 | TRBV6-6 | - | CASSYLSEQYF | TGTGCCAGCAGTTATCTTAGCGAGCAGTACTTC
12 | - | TRBJ2-5 | TRBV7-2 | - | CASSLGRETQYF | TGTGCCAGCAGCTTAGGGAGAGAGACCCAGTACTTC
13 | TRBD1 | TRBJ1-2 | TRBV14 | few | CASSQPGGYGYTF | TGTGCCAGCAGCCAACCAGGGGGCTATGGCTACACCTTC
14 | TRBD1 | TRBJ2-7 | TRBV5-5 | - | CASSLGQGAVEQYF | TGTGCCAGCAGCTTAGGACAGGGGGCGGTCGAGCAGTACTTC
14 | TRBD2 | TRBJ2-5 | TRBV7-2 | - | CASSLISGGGTQYF | TGTGCCAGCAGCTTAATTAGCGGGGGTGGGACCCAGTACTTC
15 | TRBD2 | TRBJ2-3 | TRBV6-2/TRBV6-3 | once | CASSPGLASTDTQYF | TGTGCCAGCAGTCCAGGACTAGCCTCCACAGATACGCAGTATTTT
13 | TRBD1 | TRBJ1-2 | TRBV5-6 | - | CASIGQGAGGYTF | TGTGCCAGCATCGGGCAGGGGGCGGGTGGCTACACCTTC
16 | - | TRBJ2-3 | TRBV7-9 | - | CASSLGMAGVTDTQYF | TGTGCCAGCAGCTTAGGCATGGCAGGGGTCACAGATACGCAGTATTTT
17 | - | TRBJ2-2 | TRBV11-3 | - | CASSPAGRQGGTGELFF | TGTGCCAGCAGCCCAGCGGGCCGACAGGGCGGAACCGGGGAGCTGTTTTTT
15 | TRBD2 | TRBJ2-5 | TRBV2 | once | CASSIFSGGAETQYF | TGTGCCAGCAGTATCTTTAGCGGGGGGGCGGAGACCCAGTACTTC
15 | TRBD1 | TRBJ2-3 | TRBV7-9 | - | CASNVGQGGTDTQYF | TGTGCCAGCAACGTAGGACAGGGCGGCACAGATACGCAGTATTTT
16 | TRBD2 | TRBJ2-1 | TRBV30 | - | CAWSVFTGGRDNEQFF | TGTGCCTGGAGTGTATTTACGGGCGGGAGGGACAATGAGCAGTTCTTC
19 | - | TRBJ1-1 | TRBV5-6 | - | CASSFRSSGNFDMNTEAFF | TGTGCCAGCAGCTTTCGGTCCTCAGGGAATTTCGACATGAACACTGAAGCTTTCTTT